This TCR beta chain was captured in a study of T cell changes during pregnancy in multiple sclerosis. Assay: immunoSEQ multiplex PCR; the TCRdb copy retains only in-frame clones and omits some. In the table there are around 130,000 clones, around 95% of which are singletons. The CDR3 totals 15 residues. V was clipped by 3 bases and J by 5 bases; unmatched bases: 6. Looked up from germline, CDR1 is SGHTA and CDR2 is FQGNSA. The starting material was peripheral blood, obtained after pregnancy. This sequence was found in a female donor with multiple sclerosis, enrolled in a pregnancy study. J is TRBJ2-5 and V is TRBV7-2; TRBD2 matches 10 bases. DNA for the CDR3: TGTGCCAGCAGCTTCAGCGGGAGGGTCTGGGAGACCCAGTACTTC. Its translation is CASSFSGRVWETQYF.